These 17 T cell receptor beta chains share one sample of origin, sequenced in a study of regulatory and conventional T cells in RAG deficiency. Data came from immunoSEQ multiplex PCR; TCRdb stores just in-frame clones and leaves some out. The profile shows 25,000 to 35,000 clones, about 95% of them singletons. The sorted conventional CD4+ T cells were CD25-low and CD127-high, with genomic DNA sequenced. This sample was also put to use in a study of regulatory T cells. As reported in that work: The PCR used 52 TRBV and 13 TRBJ primers.

The sequenced sample was CD25- CD4+ T cells sorted from blood. Receptors originate from a human donor in good health.

The chain joins TRBV18 to TRBJ2-7; D remains ambiguous. Per germline, CDR1 KGHSH and CDR2 LQKENI. CDR3 length equals 13 residues. V dropped 1 base and J dropped 3 bases, with 7 bases sitting between them. This CDR3 reads CASSPRARYEQYF. The CDR3 DNA reads as TGTGCCAGCTCACCACGGGCCCGCTACGAGCAGTACTTC.

The V and J genes are TRBV27 and TRBJ1-2, with TRBD1 as a possible D gene (5 bases). Germline CDR1 is MNHEY and CDR2 is SMNVEV (reference sequence). CDR3 length equals 16 residues. Trimming cost V 3 bases and J 8 bases, with 22 bases left between them. For the CDR3, the DNA is TGTGCCAGCAGTTTTGCGGCAGGGAAAGCCCGTAACGGCTACACCTTC. Translation gives CASSFAAGKARNGYTF.

The chain is built from TRBV6-6 and TRBJ1-6; 7 positions agree with TRBD1. This CDR3 comprises 12 residues. CDR1 MNHNY and CDR2 SVGAGI come from the germline V gene (reference sequence). The V and J ends lost 11 bases and 7 bases, in that order; junction bases with no gene match: 5. The chain's CDR3 is CACKQGNSPLHF. The CDR3 bases are TGTGCCTGTAAACAGGGGAATTCACCCCTCCACTTT.

The V and J genes are TRBV6-1 and TRBJ1-5; 8 nucleotides match TRBD1. V dropped 3 bases and J dropped 0; count of bases not matched to a gene: 1. The CDR3 sequence is 15 residues long. In germline, CDR1 is MNHNS, CDR2 SASEGT. This CDR3 reads CASSDRGLSNQPQHF. The CDR3 DNA follows: TGTGCCAGCAGTGACAGGGGGCTTAGCAATCAGCCCCAGCATTTT.

J is TRBJ1-5 and V is TRBV10-3; D is uncertain. CDR3 length: 13 amino acids. Germline V lookup: CDR1 ENHRY, CDR2 SYGVKD. Trimming stripped 4 bases from V and 9 bases from J, with 13 bases between. The CDR3 DNA is TGTGCCATCAGTGTGGAAGAGGCGGGGCCCCAGCATTTT. This gives the protein CAISVEEAGPQHF.

The CDR3: CATANTEAFF. DNA for the CDR3: TGTGCTACAGCGAACACTGAAGCTTTCTTT. The chain is built from TRBV2 and TRBJ1-1; D gene unclear. Germline CDR1 SNHLY, CDR2 FYNNEI. This CDR3 comprises 10 residues.

This chain uses TRBV5-4 with TRBJ2-4; D not resolved. This CDR3 region has 14 residues. V gave up 0 bases and J gave up 2 bases, with 6 bases separating them. CDR1 is SGHNT and CDR2 is YYREEE in the germline V gene (reference sequence). DNA for the CDR3: TGTGCCAGCAGCTTGGCCGGTCCCAAAAACATTCAGTACTTC. This sequence encodes CASSLAGPKNIQYF.

The rearrangement uses TRBV28 and TRBJ1-5; D may be TRBD1 (5 bases). The CDR3 runs 16 residues. The V gene's germline CDR1 is MDHEN and CDR2 SYDVKM. V dropped 4 bases and J dropped 1 base, with 14 bases sitting between them. The CDR3 is CASSYIRRGSNQPQHF. The CDR3 DNA reads TGTGCCAGCAGTTACATCCGGAGGGGCAGCAATCAGCCCCAGCATTTT.

The rearrangement links TRBV4-1 to TRBJ1-2; 10 bases match TRBD1. V lost 5 bases and J lost 2; bases outside the gene matches: 5. Germline V gene data show CDR1 as MGHRA and CDR2 as YSYEKL. CDR3 size: 15 residues. The CDR3 spells CASSLTGGANYGYTF. The CDR3 nucleotides read TGCGCCAGCAGCTTGACAGGGGGCGCGAACTATGGCTACACCTTC.

This clone has a single count. This chain uses TRBV5-1 with TRBJ2-6; the D gene is possibly TRBD2 (5 bases). The CDR3 is made up of 17 amino acids. Germline loops: CDR1 SGHRS, CDR2 YFSETQ. V was clipped by 0 bases and J by 4 bases, with 14 bases between them. CDR3 in DNA: TGCGCCAGCAGCTTGGGGGGAGTGGGGATAGGGGCCAACGTCCTGACTTTC. This codes for CASSLGGVGIGANVLTF.

This clone showed up just once. The junction and the germline gene differ at one end; a read error may be behind it. This rearrangement joins TRBV14 to TRBJ1-1; possible D gene TRBD1, 6 bases. CDR3 size: 14 residues. The germline V gene has CDR1 SGHDN and CDR2 FVKESK. This chain's CDR3 is CASSKETGMFEAFF. In DNA, the CDR3 is TGTGCCAGCAGCAAAGAGACAGGCATGTTTGAAGCTTTCTTT.

This chain uses TRBV4-2 with TRBJ1-3, with D possibly TRBD1 on 5 matching bases. CDR3 length: 15 amino acids. Looked up from germline, CDR1 is LGHNA and CDR2 is YNFKEQ. Trimming took 0 bases from V and 2 from J, leaving 8 bases between them. The DNA for the CDR3 is TGTGCCAGCAGCCAAGACGGGGGTGCTGGAAACACCATATATTTT. Its protein is CASSQDGGAGNTIYF.

The chain has TRBV29-1 and TRBJ1-1, with 7 bases that match TRBD1. CDR3 length: 13 amino acids. V dropped 7 bases and J dropped 1; count of bases not matched to a gene: 6. CDR1 is SQVTM, CDR2 ANQGSEA, per germline. CDR3 in amino acids: CSAKTGWNTEAFF. In DNA form, the CDR3 reads TGCAGCGCAAAGACAGGGTGGAACACTGAAGCTTTCTTT.

This rearrangement joins TRBV6-1 to TRBJ2-7; D remains ambiguous. The CDR3 is 15 amino acids. Per germline, CDR1 MNHNS and CDR2 SASEGT. V lost 1 base, J lost 5 bases, and 15 bases lay in between. DNA for the CDR3: TGTGCCAGCAGTGAAGGGATAGCCTCTCGAGACGAGCAGTACTTC. Encoded protein: CASSEGIASRDEQYF.

J is TRBJ1-3 and V is TRBV4-1; 7 bases fit TRBD1. The CDR3 consists of 13 residues. Germline CDR1 is MGHRA and CDR2 is YSYEKL. V gave up 1 base and J gave up 14 bases; unmatched junction bases: 8. The CDR3 reads CASSQGSGGYVYF. CDR3 nucleotide sequence: TGCGCCAGCAGCCAAGGCTCAGGGGGATACGTATATTTT.

J is TRBJ2-7 and V is TRBV7-3; TRBD1 matches at 10 bases. CDR1 and CDR2 from the germline V gene are SGHTA and FQGTGA. V lost 4 bases, J lost 4 bases, and 7 bases stayed unmatched. CDR3 length: 15 residues. The CDR3 bases are TGTGCCAGCAGCTCCGGGACAGGGGATGGTTACGAGCAGTACTTC. Translation gives CASSSGTGDGYEQYF.

The V and J genes are TRBV6-6 and TRBJ2-7, with 9 bases that match TRBD2. The CDR3 loop spans 15 amino acids. Germline assignment: CDR1 MNHNY and CDR2 SVGAGI (reference sequence). V lost 6 bases to trimming and J lost 1 base; unmatched junction nucleotides: 7. The CDR3 loop is CASSPLSGGSYEQYF. CDR3 coding DNA: TGTGCCAGCAGCCCCCTTAGCGGGGGATCCTACGAGCAGTACTTC.